These 7 T cell receptor beta chains came from one sample sequenced in a study of blood T cells in healthy people across ages (dated by TCRdb to the mid-2010s). The library was prepared using 5' RACE. The sequencing machine was an Illumina HiSeq 2500. A second PCR of roughly 7 to 12 cycles was run with a J-beta primer mix and a sample-barcoded 5' primer. TCRdb reran the public reads through fastp at Q25 and MiXCR, keeping productive beta chains. Rows matching on CDR3 protein sequence are summarized as one entry with the most common DNA and genes. The sample contains some 1.5 million distinct CDR3 sequences, over 25% of them found a single time. Jointly, the top ten make up 6.5% to 8.5% of the sample. The sample taken for sequencing was blood. The receptors here all came from a woman aged 25-40 years in good health.

This clonotype showed up just a few times. The chain has TRBV7-2 and TRBJ1-5; a weak D match, TRBD1 (6 bases). Germline lookup yields CDR1 SGHTA and CDR2 FQGNSA. The CDR3 is 13 amino acids. The V and J ends lost 1 base and 7 bases respectively, with 8 bases between them. The CDR3 DNA follows: TGTGCCAGCAGCTTAGAGACAGGACAGCCCCAGCATTTT. Its translation: CASSLETGQPQHF.

Remarks on this clonotype: A single base separates this from a much larger clone, so it may be a read error. The chain is built from TRBV11-2 and TRBJ2-5; weak D call: TRBD1 (6 bases). CDR3 length: 16 amino acids. Per germline, CDR1 SGHAT and CDR2 FQNNGV. Here the CDR3 reads CASGLEGTLYQETQYF. The CDR3 region has the DNA TGTGCCAGCGGCTTAGAAGGGACACTCTACCAAGAGACCCAGTACTTC.

About this clonotype: Mismatch with germline at one junction end may stem from a read error. The chain links TRBV5-4 to TRBJ2-1; weak D call: TRBD2 (5 bases). The CDR3 runs to 14 residues. Germline loops: CDR1 SGHNT, CDR2 YYREEE (reference sequence). CDR3 in amino acids: CACSSYSVSYEQFF. CDR3 nucleotides: TGTGCCTGCAGCTCTTATAGCGTCTCCTACGAGCAGTTCTTC.

V is TRBV29-1 and J is TRBJ1-1, with a weak D call TRBD1 (5 bases). Germline-derived CDR1 and CDR2 are SQVTM and ANQGSEA. CDR3 size: 16 residues. CDR3 sequence (DNA): TGCAACGCAGACAGAGCCCTCCCTTGGATGAACACTGAAGCTTTCTTT. As protein: CNADRALPWMNTEAFF. The whole variable domain, remainder taken from reference TRBV29-1 and TRBJ1-1, is SAVISQKPSRDICQRGTSLTIQCQVDSQVTMMFWYRQQPGQSLTLIATANQGSEATYESGFVIDKFPISRPNLTFSTLTVSNMSPEDSSIYLCNADRALPWMNTEAFFGQGTRLTVV.

V gene TRBV7-9 combines with J gene TRBJ2-7; no clear D gene. Trimming left V 5 bases short and J 2 bases short, with 13 bases between. This CDR3 comprises 14 residues. Germline CDR1 and CDR2: SEHNR and FQNEAQ (reference sequence). CDR3 nucleotide sequence: TGTGCCAGCAGCCCTAGATTTACCCCCTACGAGCAGTACTTC. Translation gives CASSPRFTPYEQYF.

The V and J genes are TRBV19 and TRBJ2-1; D might be TRBD2 (5 bases). Between the trimmed V and J ends, which lost 2 bases and 2 bases, there was a span of 10 bases. The CDR3 runs 15 residues. Germline V lookup: CDR1 LNHDA, CDR2 SQIVND (reference sequence). The DNA of the CDR3 is TGTGCCAGTAGTATAATACGGGGAACCTACAATGAGCAGTTCTTC. Translation gives CASSIIRGTYNEQFF.

This clonotype showed up just a few times. This chain connects TRBV2 to TRBJ1-6, with D possibly matching TRBD1 (6 bases). Germline CDR1 is SNHLY and CDR2 is FYNNEI. Trimming removed 5 bases at V and 10 bases at J, with 15 bases between. This CDR3 is 14 amino acids long. The CDR3 sequence is CASSYQGTNSPLHF. The CDR3, as DNA: TGTGCCAGCAGTTACCAGGGGACAAACTCACCCCTCCACTTT.